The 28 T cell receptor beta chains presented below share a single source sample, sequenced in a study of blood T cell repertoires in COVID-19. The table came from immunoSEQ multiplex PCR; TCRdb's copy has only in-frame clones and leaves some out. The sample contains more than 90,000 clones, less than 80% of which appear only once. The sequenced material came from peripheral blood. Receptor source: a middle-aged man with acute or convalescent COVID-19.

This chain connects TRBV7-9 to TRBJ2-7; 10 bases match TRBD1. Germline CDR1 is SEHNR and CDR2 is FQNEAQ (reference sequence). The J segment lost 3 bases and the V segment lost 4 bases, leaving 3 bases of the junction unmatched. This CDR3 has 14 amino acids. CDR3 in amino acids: CASSSDRGDYEQYF. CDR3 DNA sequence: TGTGCCAGCAGCTCGGACAGGGGGGACTACGAGCAGTACTTC.

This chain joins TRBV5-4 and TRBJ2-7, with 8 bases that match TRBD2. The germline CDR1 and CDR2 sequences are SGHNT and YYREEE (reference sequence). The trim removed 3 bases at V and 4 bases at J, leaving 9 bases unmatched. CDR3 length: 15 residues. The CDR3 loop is CASSSPSGLDYEQYF. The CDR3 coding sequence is TGTGCCAGCAGCTCTCCTAGCGGGCTTGATTACGAGCAGTACTTC.

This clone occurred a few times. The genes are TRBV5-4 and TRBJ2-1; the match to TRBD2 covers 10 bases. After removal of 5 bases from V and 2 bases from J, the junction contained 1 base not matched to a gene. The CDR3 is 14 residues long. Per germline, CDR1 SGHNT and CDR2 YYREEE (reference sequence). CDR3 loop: CASRLAGAYNEQFF. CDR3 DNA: TGTGCCAGCAGGCTAGCGGGGGCCTACAATGAGCAGTTCTTC.

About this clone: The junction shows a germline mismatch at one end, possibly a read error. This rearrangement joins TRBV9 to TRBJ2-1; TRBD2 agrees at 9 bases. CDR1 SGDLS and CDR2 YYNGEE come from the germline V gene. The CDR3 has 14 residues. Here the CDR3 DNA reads TGTGCCAGCACCGGGACTAGCTCCCACAATGAGCAGTTCTTC. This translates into CASTGTSSHNEQFF.

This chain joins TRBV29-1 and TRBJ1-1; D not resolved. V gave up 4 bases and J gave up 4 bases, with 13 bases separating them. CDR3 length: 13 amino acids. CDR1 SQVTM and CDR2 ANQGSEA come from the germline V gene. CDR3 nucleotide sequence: TGCAGCGTTGGTACGGTCCCGGGCACTGAAGCTTTCTTT. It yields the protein CSVGTVPGTEAFF.

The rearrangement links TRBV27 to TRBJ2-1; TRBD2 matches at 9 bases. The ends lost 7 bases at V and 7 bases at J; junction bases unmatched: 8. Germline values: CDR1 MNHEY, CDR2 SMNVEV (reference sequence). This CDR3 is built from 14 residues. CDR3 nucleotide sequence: TGTGCCAGCACCGTAGCGGGAGTAGGGAATGAGCAGTTCTTC. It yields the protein CASTVAGVGNEQFF.

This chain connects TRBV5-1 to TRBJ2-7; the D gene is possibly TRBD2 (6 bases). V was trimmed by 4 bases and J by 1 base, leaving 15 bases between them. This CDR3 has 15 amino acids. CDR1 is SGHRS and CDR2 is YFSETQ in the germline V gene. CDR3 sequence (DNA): TGCGCCAGCAGCCACGACTATAGCGGTTCCTACGAGCAGTACTTC. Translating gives CASSHDYSGSYEQYF.

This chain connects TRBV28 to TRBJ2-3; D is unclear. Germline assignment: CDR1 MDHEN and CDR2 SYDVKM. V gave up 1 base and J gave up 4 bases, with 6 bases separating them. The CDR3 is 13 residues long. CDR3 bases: TGTGCCAGCAGTTTATCCGGAGCAGATACGCAGTATTTT. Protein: CASSLSGADTQYF.

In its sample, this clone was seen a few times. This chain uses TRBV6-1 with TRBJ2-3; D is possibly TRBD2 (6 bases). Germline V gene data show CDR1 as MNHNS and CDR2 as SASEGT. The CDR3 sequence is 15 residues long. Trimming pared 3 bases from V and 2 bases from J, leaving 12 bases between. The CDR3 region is CASSERLANTDTQYF. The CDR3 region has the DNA TGTGCCAGCAGTGAGCGTCTAGCGAACACAGATACGCAGTATTTT.

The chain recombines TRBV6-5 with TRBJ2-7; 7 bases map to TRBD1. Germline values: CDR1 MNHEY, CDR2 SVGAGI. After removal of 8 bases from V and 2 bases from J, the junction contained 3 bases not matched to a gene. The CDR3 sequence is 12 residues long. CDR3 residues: CASGTDTYEQYF. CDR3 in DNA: TGTGCCAGCGGGACAGATACCTACGAGCAGTACTTC.

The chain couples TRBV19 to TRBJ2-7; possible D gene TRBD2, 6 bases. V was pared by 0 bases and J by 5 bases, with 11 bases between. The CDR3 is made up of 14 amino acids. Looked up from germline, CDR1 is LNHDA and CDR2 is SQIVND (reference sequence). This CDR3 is CASSIDAGKDEQYF. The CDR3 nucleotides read TGTGCCAGTAGTATAGATGCGGGGAAAGACGAGCAGTACTTC. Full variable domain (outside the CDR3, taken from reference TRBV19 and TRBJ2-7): DGGITQSPKYLFRKEGQNVTLSCEQNLNHDAMYWYRQDPGQGLRLIYYSQIVNDFQKGDIAEGYSVSREKKESFPLTVTSAQKNPTAFYLCASSIDAGKDEQYFGPGTRLTVT.

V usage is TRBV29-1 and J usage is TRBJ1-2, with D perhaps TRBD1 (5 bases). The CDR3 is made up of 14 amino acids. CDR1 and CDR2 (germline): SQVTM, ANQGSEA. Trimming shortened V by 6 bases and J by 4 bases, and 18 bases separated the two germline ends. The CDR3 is CSVGEEASRYGYTF. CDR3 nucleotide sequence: TGCAGCGTGGGGGAGGAGGCCAGCCGCTATGGCTACACCTTC.

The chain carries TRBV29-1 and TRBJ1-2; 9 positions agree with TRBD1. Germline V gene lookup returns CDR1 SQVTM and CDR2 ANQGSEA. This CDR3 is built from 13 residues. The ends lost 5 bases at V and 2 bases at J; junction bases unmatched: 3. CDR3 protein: CSVYGTGNYGYTF. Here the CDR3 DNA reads TGCAGCGTTTACGGGACAGGGAACTATGGCTACACCTTC.

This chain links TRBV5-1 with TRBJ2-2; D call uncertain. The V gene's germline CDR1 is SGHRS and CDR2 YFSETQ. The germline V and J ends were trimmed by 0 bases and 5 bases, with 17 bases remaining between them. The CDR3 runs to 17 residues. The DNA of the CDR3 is TGCGCCAGCAGCTTGGGGTTCTCAGGAAAAAGGACCGGGGAGCTGTTTTTT. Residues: CASSLGFSGKRTGELFF.

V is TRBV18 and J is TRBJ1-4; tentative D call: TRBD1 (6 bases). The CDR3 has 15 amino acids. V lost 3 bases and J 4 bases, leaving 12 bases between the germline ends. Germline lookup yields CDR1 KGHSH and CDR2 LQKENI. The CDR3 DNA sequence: TGTGCCAGCTCACCGGAAGCAGGGGATAATGAAAAACTGTTTTTT. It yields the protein CASSPEAGDNEKLFF. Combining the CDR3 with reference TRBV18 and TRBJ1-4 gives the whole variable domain NAGVMQNPRHLVRRRGQEARLRCSPMKGHSHVYWYRQLPEEGLKFMVYLQKENIIDESGMPKERFSAEFPKEGPSILRIQQVVRGDSAAYFCASSPEAGDNEKLFFGSGTQLSVL.

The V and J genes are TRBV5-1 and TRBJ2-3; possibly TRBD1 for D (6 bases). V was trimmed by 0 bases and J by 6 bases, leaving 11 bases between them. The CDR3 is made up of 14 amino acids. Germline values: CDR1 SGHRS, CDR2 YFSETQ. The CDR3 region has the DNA TGCGCCAGCAGCTTGGAGGGGGACGGGGATACGCAGTATTTT. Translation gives CASSLEGDGDTQYF. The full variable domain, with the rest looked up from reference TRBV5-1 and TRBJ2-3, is KAGVTQTPRYLIKTRGQQVTLSCSPISGHRSVSWYQQTPGQGLQFLFEYFSETQRNKGNFPGRFSGRQFSNSRSEMNVSTLELGDSALYLCASSLEGDGDTQYFGPGTRLTVL.

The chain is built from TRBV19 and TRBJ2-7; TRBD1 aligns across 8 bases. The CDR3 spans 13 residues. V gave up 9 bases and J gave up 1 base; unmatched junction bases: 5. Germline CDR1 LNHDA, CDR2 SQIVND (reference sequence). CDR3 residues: CASGQGISYEQYF. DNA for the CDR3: TGTGCCAGCGGACAGGGAATATCCTACGAGCAGTACTTC.

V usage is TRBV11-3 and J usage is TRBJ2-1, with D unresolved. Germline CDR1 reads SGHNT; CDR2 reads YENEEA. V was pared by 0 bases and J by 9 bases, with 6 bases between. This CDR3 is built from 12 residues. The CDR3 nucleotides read TGTGCCAGCAGCTTAGATGGAGTTGAGCAGTTCTTC. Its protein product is CASSLDGVEQFF.

The CDR3 sequence is CASSSGPNQPQHF. Here the CDR3 DNA reads TGTGCCAGTAGTTCGGGTCCTAATCAGCCCCAGCATTTT. The chain joins TRBV19 to TRBJ1-5; D is undetermined. CDR1 and CDR2 from the germline V gene are LNHDA and SQIVND (reference sequence). The germline V and J ends were trimmed by 5 bases and 4 bases, with 9 bases remaining between them. This CDR3 spans 13 amino acids.

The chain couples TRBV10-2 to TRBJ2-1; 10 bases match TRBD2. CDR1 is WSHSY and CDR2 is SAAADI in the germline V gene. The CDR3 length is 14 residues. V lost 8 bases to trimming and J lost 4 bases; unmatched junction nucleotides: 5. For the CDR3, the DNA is TGCGCCAGCCGTCTAGCGGGAGAATACAATGAGCAGTTCTTC. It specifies CASRLAGEYNEQFF.

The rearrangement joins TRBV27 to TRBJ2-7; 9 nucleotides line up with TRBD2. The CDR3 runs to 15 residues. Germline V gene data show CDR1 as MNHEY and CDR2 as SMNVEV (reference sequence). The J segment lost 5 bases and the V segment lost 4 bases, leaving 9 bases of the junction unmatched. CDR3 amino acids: CASSSPSSGINEQYF. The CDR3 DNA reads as TGTGCCAGCAGTTCACCGTCTAGCGGGATTAACGAGCAGTACTTC.

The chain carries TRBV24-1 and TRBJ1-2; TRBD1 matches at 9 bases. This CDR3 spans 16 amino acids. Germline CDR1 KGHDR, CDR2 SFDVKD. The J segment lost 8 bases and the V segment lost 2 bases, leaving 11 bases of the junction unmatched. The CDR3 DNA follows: TGTGCCACCAGTGATTCGTCCCGGGACAGGGTACGAGGCTACACCTTC. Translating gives CATSDSSRDRVRGYTF.

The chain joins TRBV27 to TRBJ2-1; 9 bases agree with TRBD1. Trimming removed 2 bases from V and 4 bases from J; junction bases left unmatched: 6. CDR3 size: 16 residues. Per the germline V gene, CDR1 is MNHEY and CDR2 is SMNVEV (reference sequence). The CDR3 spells CASSLTTGGLYNEQFF. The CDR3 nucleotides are TGTGCCAGCAGTTTAACGACAGGGGGATTGTACAATGAGCAGTTCTTC.

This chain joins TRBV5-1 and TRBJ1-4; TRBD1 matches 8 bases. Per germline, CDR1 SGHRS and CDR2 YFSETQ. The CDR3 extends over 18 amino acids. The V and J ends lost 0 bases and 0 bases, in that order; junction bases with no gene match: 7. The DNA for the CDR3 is TGCGCCAGCAGCTTGGTTGGCAGGGGGCCCTCAACTAATGAAAAACTGTTTTTT. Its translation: CASSLVGRGPSTNEKLFF.

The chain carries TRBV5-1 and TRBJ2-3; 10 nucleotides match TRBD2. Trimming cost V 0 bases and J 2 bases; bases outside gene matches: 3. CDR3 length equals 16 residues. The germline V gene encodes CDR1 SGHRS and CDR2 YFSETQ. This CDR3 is CASSLVLAGATDTQYF. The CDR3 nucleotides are TGCGCCAGCAGCTTGGTCCTAGCGGGGGCCACAGATACGCAGTATTTT.

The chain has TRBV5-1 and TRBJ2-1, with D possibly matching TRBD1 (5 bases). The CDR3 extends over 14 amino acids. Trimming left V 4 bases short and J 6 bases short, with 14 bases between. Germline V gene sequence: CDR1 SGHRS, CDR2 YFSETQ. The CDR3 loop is CASSPLVGANEQFF. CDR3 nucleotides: TGCGCCAGCAGCCCCCTGGTAGGGGCCAATGAGCAGTTCTTC. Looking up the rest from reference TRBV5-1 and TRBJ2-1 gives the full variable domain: KAGVTQTPRYLIKTRGQQVTLSCSPISGHRSVSWYQQTPGQGLQFLFEYFSETQRNKGNFPGRFSGRQFSNSRSEMNVSTLELGDSALYLCASSPLVGANEQFFGPGTRLTVL.

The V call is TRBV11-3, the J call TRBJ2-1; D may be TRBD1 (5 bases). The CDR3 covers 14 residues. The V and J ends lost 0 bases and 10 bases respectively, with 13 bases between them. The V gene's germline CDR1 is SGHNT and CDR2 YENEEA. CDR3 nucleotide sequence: TGTGCCAGCAGCTTAGAACCCCAGGGTCGGGAGCAGTTCTTC. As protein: CASSLEPQGREQFF.

CDR3 sequence: CASSSAGTANYGYTF. The CDR3 DNA sequence: TGTGCCAGCAGCAGCGCCGGGACAGCTAACTATGGCTACACCTTC. The V and J genes are TRBV7-8 and TRBJ1-2; 7 nucleotides agree with TRBD1. The trim removed 5 bases at V and 0 bases at J, leaving 6 bases unmatched. The CDR3 runs to 15 residues. Germline V gene data show CDR1 as SGHVS and CDR2 as FQNEAQ.